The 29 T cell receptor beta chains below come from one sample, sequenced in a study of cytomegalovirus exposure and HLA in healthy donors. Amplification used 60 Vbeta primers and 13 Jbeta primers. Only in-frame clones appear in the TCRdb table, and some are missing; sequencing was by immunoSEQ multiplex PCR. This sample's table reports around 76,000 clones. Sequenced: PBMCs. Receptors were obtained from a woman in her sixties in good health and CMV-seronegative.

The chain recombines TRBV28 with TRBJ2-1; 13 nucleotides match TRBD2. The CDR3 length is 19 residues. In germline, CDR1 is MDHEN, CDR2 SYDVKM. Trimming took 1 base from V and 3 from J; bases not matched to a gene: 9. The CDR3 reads CASSLSGLAGRGSYNEQFF. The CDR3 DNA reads TGTGCCAGCAGTTTATCGGGACTAGCGGGAAGGGGTAGCTACAATGAGCAGTTCTTC.

For the CDR3, the DNA is TGTGCCAGCAGCTCGACAGGGAATGGCTACACCTTC. Translation: CASSSTGNGYTF. This chain links TRBV7-9 with TRBJ1-2, with TRBD1 matching over 7 bases. V dropped 4 bases and J dropped 6; count of bases not matched to a gene: 2. This CDR3 comprises 12 residues. Germline CDR1 SEHNR, CDR2 FQNEAQ (reference sequence).

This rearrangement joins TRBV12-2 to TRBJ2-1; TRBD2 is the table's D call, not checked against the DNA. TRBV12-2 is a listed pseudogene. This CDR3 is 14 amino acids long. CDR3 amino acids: CASRLTSLDNEQFF. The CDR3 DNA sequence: TGTGCAAGTCGCTTGACTAGTCTGGACAATGAGCAGTTCTTC.

The CDR3 loop reads CASSQLNRGRNTEAFF. CDR3 in DNA: TGTGCCAGCAGCCAGCTTAATAGAGGGCGCAACACTGAAGCTTTCTTT. The rearrangement joins TRBV4-2 to TRBJ1-1; D remains ambiguous. Germline V CDR1 and CDR2: LGHNA, YNFKEQ. CDR3 length: 16 residues. Trimming shortened V by 3 bases and J by 2 bases, and 16 bases separated the two germline ends.

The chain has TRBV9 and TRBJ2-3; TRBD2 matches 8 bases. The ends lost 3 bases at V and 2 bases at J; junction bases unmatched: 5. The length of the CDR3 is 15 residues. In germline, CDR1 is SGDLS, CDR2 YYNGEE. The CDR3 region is CASSATSGYTDTQYF. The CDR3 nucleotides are TGTGCCAGCAGCGCTACTAGCGGTTACACAGATACGCAGTATTTT.

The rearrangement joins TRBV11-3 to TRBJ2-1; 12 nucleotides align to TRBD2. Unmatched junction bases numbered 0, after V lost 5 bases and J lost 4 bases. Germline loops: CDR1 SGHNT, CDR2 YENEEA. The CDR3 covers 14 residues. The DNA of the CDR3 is TGTGCCAGCAGCCTAGCGGGAGGGTACAATGAGCAGTTCTTC. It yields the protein CASSLAGGYNEQFF.

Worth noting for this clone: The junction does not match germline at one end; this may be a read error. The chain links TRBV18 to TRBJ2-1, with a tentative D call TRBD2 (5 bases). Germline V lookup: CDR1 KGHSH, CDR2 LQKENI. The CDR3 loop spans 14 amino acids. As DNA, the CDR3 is TGTGCCAGCTCCCCACCAATGACTAACAATGAGCAGTTCTTC. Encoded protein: CASSPPMTNNEQFF.

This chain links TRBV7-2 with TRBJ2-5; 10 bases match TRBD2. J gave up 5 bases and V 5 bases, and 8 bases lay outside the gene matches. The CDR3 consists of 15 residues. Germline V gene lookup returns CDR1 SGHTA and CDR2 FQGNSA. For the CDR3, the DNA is TGTGCCAGCAGCCCCCGTAGCGGGAGGATGGAGACCCAGTACTTC. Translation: CASSPRSGRMETQYF.

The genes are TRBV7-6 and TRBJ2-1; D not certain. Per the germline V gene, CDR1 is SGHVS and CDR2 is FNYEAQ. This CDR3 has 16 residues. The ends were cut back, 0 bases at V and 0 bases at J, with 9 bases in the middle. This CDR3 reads CASSLAASNSYNEQFF. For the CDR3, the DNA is TGTGCCAGCAGCTTAGCGGCTAGTAACTCCTACAATGAGCAGTTCTTC.

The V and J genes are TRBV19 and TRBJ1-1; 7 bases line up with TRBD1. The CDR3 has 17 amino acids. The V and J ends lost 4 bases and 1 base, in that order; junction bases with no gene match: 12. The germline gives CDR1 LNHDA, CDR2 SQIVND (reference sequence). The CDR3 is CASSTDRDRTGNTEAFF. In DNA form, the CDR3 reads TGTGCCAGTAGTACCGACAGGGACCGAACCGGGAACACTGAAGCTTTCTTT.

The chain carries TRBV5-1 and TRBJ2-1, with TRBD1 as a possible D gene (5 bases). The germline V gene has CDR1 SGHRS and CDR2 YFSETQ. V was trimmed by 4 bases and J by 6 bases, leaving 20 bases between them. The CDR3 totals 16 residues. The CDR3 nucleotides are TGCGCCAGCAGCCTGACCCTGACAGAAAGGGGCAATGAGCAGTTCTTC. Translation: CASSLTLTERGNEQFF.

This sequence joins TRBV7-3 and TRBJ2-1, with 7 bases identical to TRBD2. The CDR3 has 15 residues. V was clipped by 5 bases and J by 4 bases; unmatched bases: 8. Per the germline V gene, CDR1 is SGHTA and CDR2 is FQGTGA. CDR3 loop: CASSPGGERYNEQFF. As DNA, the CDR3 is TGTGCCAGCAGCCCTGGGGGGGAGCGTTACAATGAGCAGTTCTTC.

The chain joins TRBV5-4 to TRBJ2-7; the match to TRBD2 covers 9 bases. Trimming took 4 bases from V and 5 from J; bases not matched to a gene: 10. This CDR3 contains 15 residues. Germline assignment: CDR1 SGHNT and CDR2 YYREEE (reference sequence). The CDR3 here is CASSQDSGSSDEQYF. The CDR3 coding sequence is TGTGCCAGCAGCCAGGATAGCGGGAGTTCTGACGAGCAGTACTTC.

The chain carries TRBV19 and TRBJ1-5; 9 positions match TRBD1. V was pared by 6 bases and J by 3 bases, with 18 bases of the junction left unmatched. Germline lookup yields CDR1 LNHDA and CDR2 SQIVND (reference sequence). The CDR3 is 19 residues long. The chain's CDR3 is CASSPGTGRTQGINQPQHF. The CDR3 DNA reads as TGTGCCAGTAGCCCCGGGACAGGGAGGACCCAAGGAATCAATCAGCCCCAGCATTTT.

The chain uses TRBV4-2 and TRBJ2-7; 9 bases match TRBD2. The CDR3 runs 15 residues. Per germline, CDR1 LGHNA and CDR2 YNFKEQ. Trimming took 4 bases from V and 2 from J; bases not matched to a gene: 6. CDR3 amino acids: CASSPRLAETYEQYF. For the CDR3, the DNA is TGTGCCAGCAGCCCCAGACTAGCGGAGACCTACGAGCAGTACTTC.

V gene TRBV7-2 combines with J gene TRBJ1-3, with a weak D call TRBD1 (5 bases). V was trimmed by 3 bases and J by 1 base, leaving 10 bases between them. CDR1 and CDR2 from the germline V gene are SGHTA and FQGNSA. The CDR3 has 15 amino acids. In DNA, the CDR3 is TGTGCCAGCAGCTTGGGGGGAGTTTCTGGAAACACCATATATTTT. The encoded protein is CASSLGGVSGNTIYF. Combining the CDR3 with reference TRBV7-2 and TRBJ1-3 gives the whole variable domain GAGVSQSPSNKVTEKGKDVELRCDPISGHTALYWYRQSLGQGLEFLIYFQGNSAPDKSGLPSDRFSAERTGGSVSTLTIQRTQQEDSAVYLCASSLGGVSGNTIYFGEGSWLTVV.

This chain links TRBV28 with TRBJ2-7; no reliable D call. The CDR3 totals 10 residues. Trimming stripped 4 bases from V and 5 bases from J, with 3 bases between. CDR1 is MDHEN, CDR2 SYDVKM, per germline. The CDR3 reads CASSYNEQYF. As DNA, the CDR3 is TGTGCCAGCAGTTACAACGAGCAGTACTTC.

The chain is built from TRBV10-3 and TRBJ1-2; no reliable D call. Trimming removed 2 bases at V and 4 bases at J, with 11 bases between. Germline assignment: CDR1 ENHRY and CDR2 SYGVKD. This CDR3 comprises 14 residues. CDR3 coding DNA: TGTGCCATCAGTGAGACAGAAAGCCGCTATGGCTACACCTTC. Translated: CAISETESRYGYTF.

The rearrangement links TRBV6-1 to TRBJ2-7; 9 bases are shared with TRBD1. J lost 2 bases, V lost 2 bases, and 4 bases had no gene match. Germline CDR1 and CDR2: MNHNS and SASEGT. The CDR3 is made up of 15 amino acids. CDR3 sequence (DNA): TGTGCCAGCAGTGAACTGGGGACAGGGCCCTACGAGCAGTACTTC. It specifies CASSELGTGPYEQYF.

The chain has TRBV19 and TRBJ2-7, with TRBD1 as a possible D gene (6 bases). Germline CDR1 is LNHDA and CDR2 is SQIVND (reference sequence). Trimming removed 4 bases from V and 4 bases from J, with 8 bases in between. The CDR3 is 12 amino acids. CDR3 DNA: TGTGCCAGTAGTAGAGACAGGTACGAGCAGTACTTC. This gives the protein CASSRDRYEQYF.

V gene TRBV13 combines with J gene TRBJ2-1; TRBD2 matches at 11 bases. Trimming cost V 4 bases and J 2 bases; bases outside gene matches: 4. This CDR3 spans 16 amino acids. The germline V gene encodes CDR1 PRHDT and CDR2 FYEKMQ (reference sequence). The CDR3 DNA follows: TGTGCCAGCAGCTCGGTGACTAGCGGGGCCTACAATGAGCAGTTCTTC. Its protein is CASSSVTSGAYNEQFF.

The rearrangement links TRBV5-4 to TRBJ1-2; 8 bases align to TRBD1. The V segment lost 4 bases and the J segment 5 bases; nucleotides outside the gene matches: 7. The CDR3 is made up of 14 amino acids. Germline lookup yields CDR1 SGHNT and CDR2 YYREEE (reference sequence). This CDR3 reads CASSGQGAGYGYTF. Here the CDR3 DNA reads TGTGCCAGCAGCGGTCAGGGGGCGGGGTATGGCTACACCTTC.

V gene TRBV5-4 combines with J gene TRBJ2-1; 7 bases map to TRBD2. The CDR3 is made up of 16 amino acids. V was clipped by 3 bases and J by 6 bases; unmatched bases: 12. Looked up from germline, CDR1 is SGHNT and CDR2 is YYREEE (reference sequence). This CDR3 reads CASSSKTSWGGNEQFF. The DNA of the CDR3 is TGTGCCAGCAGCTCGAAGACTAGCTGGGGGGGCAATGAGCAGTTCTTC.

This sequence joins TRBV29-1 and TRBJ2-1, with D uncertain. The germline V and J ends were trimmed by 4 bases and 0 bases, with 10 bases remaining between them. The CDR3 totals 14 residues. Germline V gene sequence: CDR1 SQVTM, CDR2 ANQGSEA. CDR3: CSVVRSDSYNEQFF. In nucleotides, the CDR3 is TGCAGCGTTGTAAGGAGCGACTCCTACAATGAGCAGTTCTTC.

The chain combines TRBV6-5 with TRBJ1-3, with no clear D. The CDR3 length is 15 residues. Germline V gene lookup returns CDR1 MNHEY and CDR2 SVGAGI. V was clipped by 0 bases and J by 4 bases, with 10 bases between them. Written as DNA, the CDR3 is TGTGCCAGCAGTTACTCAGGGCGGGCGGGAAACACCATATATTTT. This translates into CASSYSGRAGNTIYF.

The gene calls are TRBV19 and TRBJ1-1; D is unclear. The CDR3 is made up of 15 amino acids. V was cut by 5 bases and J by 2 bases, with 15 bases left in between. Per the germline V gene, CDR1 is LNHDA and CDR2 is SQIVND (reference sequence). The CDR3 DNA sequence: TGTGCCAGTAGTGCTACCGGGATCTCAAACACTGAAGCTTTCTTT. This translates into CASSATGISNTEAFF.

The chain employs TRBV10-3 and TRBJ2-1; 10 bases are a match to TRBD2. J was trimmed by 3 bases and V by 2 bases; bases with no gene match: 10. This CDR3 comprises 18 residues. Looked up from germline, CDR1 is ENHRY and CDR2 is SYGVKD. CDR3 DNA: TGTGCCATCAGTGAGGCGCTAGCGGGAGTAAATCTCTACAATGAGCAGTTCTTC. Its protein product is CAISEALAGVNLYNEQFF.

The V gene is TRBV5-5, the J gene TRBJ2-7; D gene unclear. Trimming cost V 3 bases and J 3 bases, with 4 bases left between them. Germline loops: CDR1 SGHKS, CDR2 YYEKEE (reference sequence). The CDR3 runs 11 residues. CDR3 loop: CASSSHYEQYF. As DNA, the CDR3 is TGTGCCAGCAGCTCCCACTACGAGCAGTACTTC.

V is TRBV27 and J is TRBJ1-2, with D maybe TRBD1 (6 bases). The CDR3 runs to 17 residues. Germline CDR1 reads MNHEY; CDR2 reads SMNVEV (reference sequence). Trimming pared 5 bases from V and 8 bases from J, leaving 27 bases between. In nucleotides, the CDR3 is TGTGCCAGCAGTCCCGGTGGGGGGGCGAAATTTTTGGGGGGCTACACCTTC. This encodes CASSPGGGAKFLGGYTF.